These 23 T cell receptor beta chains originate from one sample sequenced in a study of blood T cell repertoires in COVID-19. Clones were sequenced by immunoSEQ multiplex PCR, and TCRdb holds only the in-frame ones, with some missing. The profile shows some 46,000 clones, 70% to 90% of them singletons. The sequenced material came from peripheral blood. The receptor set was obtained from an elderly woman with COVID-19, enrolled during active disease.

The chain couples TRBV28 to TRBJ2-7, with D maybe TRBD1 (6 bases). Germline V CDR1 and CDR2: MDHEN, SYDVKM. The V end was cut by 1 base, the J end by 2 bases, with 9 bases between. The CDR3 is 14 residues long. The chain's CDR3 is CASSLLGGTYEQYF. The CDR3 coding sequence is TGTGCCAGCAGTTTATTAGGGGGAACCTACGAGCAGTACTTC. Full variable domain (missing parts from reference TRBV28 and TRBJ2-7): DVKVTQSSRYLVKRTGEKVFLECVQDMDHENMFWYRQDPGLGLRLIYFSYDVKMKEKGDIPEGYSVSREKKERFSLILESASTNQTSMYLCASSLLGGTYEQYFGPGTRLTVT.

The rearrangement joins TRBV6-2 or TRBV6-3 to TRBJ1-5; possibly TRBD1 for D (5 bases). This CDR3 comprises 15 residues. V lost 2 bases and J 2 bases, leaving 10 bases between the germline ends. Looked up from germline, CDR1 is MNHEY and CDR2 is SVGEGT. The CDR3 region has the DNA TGTGCCAGCAGTTACCTTCCCAGGGGCAATCAGCCCCAGCATTTT. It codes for CASSYLPRGNQPQHF.

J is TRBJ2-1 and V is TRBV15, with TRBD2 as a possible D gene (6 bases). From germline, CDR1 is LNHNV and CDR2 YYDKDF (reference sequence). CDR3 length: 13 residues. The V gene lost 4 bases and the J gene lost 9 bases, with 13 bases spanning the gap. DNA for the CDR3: TGTGCCACCAGCAAGCAGTTCGGGGGTGAGCAGTTCTTC. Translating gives CATSKQFGGEQFF.

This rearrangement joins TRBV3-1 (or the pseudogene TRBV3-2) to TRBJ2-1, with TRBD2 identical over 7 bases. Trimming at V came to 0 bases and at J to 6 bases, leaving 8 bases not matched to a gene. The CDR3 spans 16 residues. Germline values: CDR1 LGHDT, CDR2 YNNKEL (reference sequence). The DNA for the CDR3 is TGTGCCAGCAGCCAAGATCGGGGGGAGGGTGGCAATGAGCAGTTCTTC. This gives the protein CASSQDRGEGGNEQFF.

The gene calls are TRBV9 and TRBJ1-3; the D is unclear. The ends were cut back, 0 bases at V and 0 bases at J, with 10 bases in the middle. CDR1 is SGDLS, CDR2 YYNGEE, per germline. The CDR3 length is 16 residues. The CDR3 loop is CASSVDLLVSGNTIYF. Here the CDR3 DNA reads TGTGCCAGCAGCGTAGATCTCCTTGTCTCTGGAAACACCATATATTTT.

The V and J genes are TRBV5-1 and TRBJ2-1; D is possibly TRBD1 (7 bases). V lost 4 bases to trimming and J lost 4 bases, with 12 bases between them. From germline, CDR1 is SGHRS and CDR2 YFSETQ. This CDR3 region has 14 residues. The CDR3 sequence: CASSGQGGYNEQFF. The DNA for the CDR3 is TGCGCCAGCAGCGGGCAGGGGGGTTACAATGAGCAGTTCTTC.

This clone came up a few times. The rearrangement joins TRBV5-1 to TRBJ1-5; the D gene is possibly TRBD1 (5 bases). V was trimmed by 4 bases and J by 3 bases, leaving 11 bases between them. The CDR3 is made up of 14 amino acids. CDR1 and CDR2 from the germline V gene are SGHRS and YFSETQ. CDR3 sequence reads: CASSPGTFNQPQHF. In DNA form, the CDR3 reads TGCGCCAGCAGCCCCGGGACTTTCAATCAGCCCCAGCATTTT.

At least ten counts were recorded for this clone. CDR3 region: CASSQTGEAHGYTF. CDR3 bases: TGTGCCAGCAGCCAGACAGGGGAGGCCCATGGCTACACCTTC. V gene TRBV5-6 combines with J gene TRBJ1-2, with 8 bases fitting TRBD1. The V gene end was trimmed by 4 bases and the J gene end by 6 bases; junction bases not matched to a gene: 8. Per the germline V gene, CDR1 is SGHDT and CDR2 is YYEEEE. This CDR3 comprises 14 residues.

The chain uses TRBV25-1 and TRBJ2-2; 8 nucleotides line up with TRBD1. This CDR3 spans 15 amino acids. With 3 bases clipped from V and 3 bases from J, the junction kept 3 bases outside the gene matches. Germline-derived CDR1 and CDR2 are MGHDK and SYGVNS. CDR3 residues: CASSELTGDTGELFF. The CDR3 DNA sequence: TGTGCCAGCAGTGAGCTGACAGGGGACACCGGGGAGCTGTTTTTT.

The CDR3 DNA reads TGTGCCATCAGTGAGTCGGGACAGGGTAATGAAAAACTGTTTTTT. Amino acids: CAISESGQGNEKLFF. The J gene is TRBJ1-4, the V gene TRBV10-3, with TRBD1 matching over 9 bases. CDR1 and CDR2 (germline): ENHRY, SYGVKD. V was clipped by 0 bases and J by 4 bases; unmatched bases: 0. CDR3 length equals 15 residues.

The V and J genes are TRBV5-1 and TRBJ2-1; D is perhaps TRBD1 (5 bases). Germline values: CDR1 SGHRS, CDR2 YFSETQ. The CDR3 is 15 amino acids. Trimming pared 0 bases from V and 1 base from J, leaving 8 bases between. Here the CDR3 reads CASSLVRTSYNEQFF. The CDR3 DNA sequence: TGCGCCAGCAGCTTGGTTCGGACATCCTACAATGAGCAGTTCTTC.

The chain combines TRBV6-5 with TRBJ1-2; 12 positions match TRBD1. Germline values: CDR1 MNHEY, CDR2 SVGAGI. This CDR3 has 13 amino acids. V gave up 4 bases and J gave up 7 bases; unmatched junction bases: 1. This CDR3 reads CASSWGQGAGYTF. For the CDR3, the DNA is TGTGCCAGCAGTTGGGGACAGGGGGCTGGCTACACCTTC.

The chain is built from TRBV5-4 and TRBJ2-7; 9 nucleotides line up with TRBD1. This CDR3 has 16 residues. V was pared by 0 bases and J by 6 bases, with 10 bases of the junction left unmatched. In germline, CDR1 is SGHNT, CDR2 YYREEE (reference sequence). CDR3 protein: CASSLASGQGSVEQYF. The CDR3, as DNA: TGTGCCAGCAGCTTGGCCTCGGGACAGGGCTCCGTCGAGCAGTACTTC.

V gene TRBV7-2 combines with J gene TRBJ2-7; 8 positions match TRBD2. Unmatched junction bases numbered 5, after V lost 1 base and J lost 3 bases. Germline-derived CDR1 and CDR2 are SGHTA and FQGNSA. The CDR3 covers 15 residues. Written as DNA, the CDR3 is TGTGCCAGCAGCTTAGATCGAGCGGGAGTCTACGAGCAGTACTTC. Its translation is CASSLDRAGVYEQYF. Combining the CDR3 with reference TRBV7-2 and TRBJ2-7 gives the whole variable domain GAGVSQSPSNKVTEKGKDVELRCDPISGHTALYWYRQSLGQGLEFLIYFQGNSAPDKSGLPSDRFSAERTGGSVSTLTIQRTQQEDSAVYLCASSLDRAGVYEQYFGPGTRLTVT.

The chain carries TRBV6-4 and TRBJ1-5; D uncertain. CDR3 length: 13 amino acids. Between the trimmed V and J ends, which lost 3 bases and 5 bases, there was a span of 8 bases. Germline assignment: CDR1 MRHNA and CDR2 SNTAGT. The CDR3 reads CASSEDTHQPQHF. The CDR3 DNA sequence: TGTGCCAGCAGTGAAGACACCCATCAGCCCCAGCATTTT.

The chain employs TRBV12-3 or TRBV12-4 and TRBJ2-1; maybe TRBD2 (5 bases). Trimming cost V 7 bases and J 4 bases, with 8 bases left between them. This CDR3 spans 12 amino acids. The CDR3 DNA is TGTGCCAGCAAGGGCGGGTACAATGAGCAGTTCTTC. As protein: CASKGGYNEQFF.

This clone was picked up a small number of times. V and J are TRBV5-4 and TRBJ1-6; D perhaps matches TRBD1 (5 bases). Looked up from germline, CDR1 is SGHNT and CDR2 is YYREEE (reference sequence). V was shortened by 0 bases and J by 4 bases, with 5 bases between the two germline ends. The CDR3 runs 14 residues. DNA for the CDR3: TGTGCCAGCAGCTTGGACAGGTATAATTCACCCCTCCACTTT. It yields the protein CASSLDRYNSPLHF.

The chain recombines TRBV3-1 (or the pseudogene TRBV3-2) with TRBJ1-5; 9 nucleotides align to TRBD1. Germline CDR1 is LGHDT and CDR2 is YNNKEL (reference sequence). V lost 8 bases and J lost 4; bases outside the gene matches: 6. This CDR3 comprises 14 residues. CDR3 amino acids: CASGDRAGNQPQHF. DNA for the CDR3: TGTGCCAGCGGGGACAGGGCGGGAAATCAGCCCCAGCATTTT.

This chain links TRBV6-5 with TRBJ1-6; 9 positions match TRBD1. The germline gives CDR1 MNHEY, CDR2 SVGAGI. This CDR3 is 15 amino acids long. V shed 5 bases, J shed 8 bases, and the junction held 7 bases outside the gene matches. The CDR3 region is CASSRTGEVDSPLHF. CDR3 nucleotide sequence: TGTGCCAGCAGTCGGACAGGGGAAGTGGATTCACCCCTCCACTTT.

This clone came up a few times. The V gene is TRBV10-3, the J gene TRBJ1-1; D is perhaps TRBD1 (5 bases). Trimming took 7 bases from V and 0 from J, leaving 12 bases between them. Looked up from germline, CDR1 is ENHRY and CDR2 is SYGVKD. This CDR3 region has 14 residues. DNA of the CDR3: TGTGCCATCAATGGGGGGGGGATGAACACTGAAGCTTTCTTT. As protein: CAINGGGMNTEAFF.

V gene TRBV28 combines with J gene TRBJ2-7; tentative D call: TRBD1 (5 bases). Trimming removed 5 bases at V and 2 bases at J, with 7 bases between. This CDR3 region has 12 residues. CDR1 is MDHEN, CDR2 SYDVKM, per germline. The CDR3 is CASSIQAYEQYF. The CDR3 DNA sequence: TGTGCCAGCAGTATACAGGCCTACGAGCAGTACTTC. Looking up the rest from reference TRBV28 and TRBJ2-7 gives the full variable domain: DVKVTQSSRYLVKRTGEKVFLECVQDMDHENMFWYRQDPGLGLRLIYFSYDVKMKEKGDIPEGYSVSREKKERFSLILESASTNQTSMYLCASSIQAYEQYFGPGTRLTVT.

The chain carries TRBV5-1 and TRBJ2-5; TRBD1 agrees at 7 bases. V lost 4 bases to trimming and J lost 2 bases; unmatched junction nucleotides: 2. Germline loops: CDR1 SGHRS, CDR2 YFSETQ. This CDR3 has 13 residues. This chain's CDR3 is CASSIQGQETQYF. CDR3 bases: TGCGCCAGCAGCATACAGGGGCAAGAGACCCAGTACTTC.

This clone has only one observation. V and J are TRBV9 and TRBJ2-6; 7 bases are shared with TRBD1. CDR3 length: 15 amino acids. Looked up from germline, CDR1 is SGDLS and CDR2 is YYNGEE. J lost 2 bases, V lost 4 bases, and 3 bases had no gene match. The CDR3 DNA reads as TGTGCCAGCAGCATAACAGGGGCTGGGGCCAACGTCCTGACTTTC. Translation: CASSITGAGANVLTF.